The 10 T cell receptor beta chains below come from one sample, sequenced in a study of radiotherapy plus CTLA-4 blockade in lung cancer. TCRdb's table, derived via immunoSEQ multiplex PCR, lists solely in-frame clones and lacks some. The table includes approximately 80,000 clones, roughly four fifths detected once. This specimen consisted of peripheral blood, obtained from a patient treated with radiotherapy plus ipilimumab. These receptors were obtained from a human donor with non-small cell lung cancer whose response to radiotherapy plus ipilimumab could not be evaluated.

The table lists this clone with a count of one. DNA of the CDR3: TGTGCCAGCAGTTTAGGGCTGGACAACGCCGATGGCTACACCTTC. This translates into CASSLGLDNADGYTF. The chain employs TRBV28 and TRBJ1-2; D perhaps matches TRBD1 (5 bases). The CDR3 consists of 15 residues. Trimming took off 2 bases at V and 6 bases at J, with 16 bases between the two ends. Germline-derived CDR1 and CDR2 are MDHEN and SYDVKM.

The J gene is TRBJ2-1, the V gene TRBV10-3, with D maybe TRBD2 (6 bases). The CDR3 covers 16 residues. The germline V gene has CDR1 ENHRY and CDR2 SYGVKD. V was clipped by 0 bases and J by 8 bases, with 17 bases between them. CDR3 residues: CAISESGGQLVHEQFF. CDR3 DNA: TGTGCCATCAGTGAGTCGGGGGGTCAGCTAGTGCATGAGCAGTTCTTC.

This clone was found a few times. J is TRBJ2-7 and V is TRBV11-2, with 12 bases identical to TRBD2. The CDR3 is made up of 17 amino acids. Germline V gene lookup returns CDR1 SGHAT and CDR2 FQNNGV. The trim removed 1 base at V and 0 bases at J, leaving 4 bases unmatched. The CDR3, as DNA: TGTGCCAGCAGCTTAGGGCTAGCGGGAGGGAGCTCCTACGAGCAGTACTTC. Encoded protein: CASSLGLAGGSSYEQYF.

This rearrangement joins TRBV5-1 to TRBJ1-4; the match to TRBD1 covers 8 bases. Germline CDR1 and CDR2: SGHRS and YFSETQ. The CDR3 loop spans 14 amino acids. Trimming cost V 2 bases and J 8 bases; bases outside gene matches: 5. The CDR3 here is CASSFGTGDEKLFF. CDR3 coding DNA: TGCGCCAGCAGCTTCGGGACAGGAGACGAAAAACTGTTTTTT.

This rearrangement joins TRBV11-2 to TRBJ1-2; 9 bases agree with TRBD1. Germline CDR1 and CDR2: SGHAT and FQNNGV. The CDR3 sequence is 14 residues long. Trimming took 5 bases from V and 8 from J; bases not matched to a gene: 9. The CDR3 sequence is CASSNTGGAPGYTF. DNA of the CDR3: TGTGCCAGCAGCAATACAGGGGGCGCCCCGGGCTACACCTTC. The full variable domain, completed using reference TRBV11-2 and TRBJ1-2, is EAGVAQSPRYKIIEKRQSVAFWCNPISGHATLYWYQQILGQGPKLLIQFQNNGVVDDSQLPKDRFSAERLKGVDSTLKIQPAKLEDSAVYLCASSNTGGAPGYTFGSGTRLTVV.

The CDR3, as DNA: TGCGCCACTTCGGACCCACAGGGCACAGATACGCAGTATTTT. As protein: CATSDPQGTDTQYF. The chain couples TRBV5-1 to TRBJ2-3; the D gene is possibly TRBD1 (5 bases). Germline CDR1 and CDR2: SGHRS and YFSETQ. V was trimmed by 9 bases and J by 1 base, leaving 15 bases between them. The CDR3 is 14 residues long.

The V and J genes are TRBV2 and TRBJ1-3; the D is unclear. Trimming took 1 base from V and 4 from J, leaving 11 bases between them. Germline V gene lookup returns CDR1 SNHLY and CDR2 FYNNEI. The CDR3 covers 15 residues. The CDR3 DNA sequence: TGTGCCAGCAGTGAAGGGAGGTCCCCCGGAAACACCATATATTTT. Amino acids: CASSEGRSPGNTIYF.

In its sample, this clone was seen a few times. The chain is built from TRBV19 and TRBJ1-3; 10 bases map to TRBD1. The CDR3 runs 15 residues. J was trimmed by 0 bases and V by 5 bases; bases with no gene match: 1. Germline CDR1 is LNHDA and CDR2 is SQIVND (reference sequence). CDR3 loop: CASSWTGGSGNTIYF. The CDR3 DNA is TGTGCCAGTAGTTGGACAGGGGGCTCTGGAAACACCATATATTTT. Supplemented by reference TRBV19 and TRBJ1-3, the full variable domain reads DGGITQSPKYLFRKEGQNVTLSCEQNLNHDAMYWYRQDPGQGLRLIYYSQIVNDFQKGDIAEGYSVSREKKESFPLTVTSAQKNPTAFYLCASSWTGGSGNTIYFGEGSWLTVV.

J is TRBJ1-2 and V is TRBV10-1; 7 positions match TRBD1. The CDR3 is 16 amino acids. V shed 0 bases, J shed 0 bases, and the junction held 4 bases outside the gene matches. In germline, CDR1 is WNHNN, CDR2 SYGVQD (reference sequence). For the CDR3, the DNA is TGCGCCAGCAGTGAGTCCAAGGACAGGACTAACTATGGCTACACCTTC. Translation: CASSESKDRTNYGYTF.

The chain couples TRBV28 to TRBJ1-5; the match to TRBD1 covers 9 bases. This CDR3 is built from 16 residues. J lost 1 base, V lost 7 bases, and 8 bases had no gene match. Germline CDR1 and CDR2: MDHEN and SYDVKM. CDR3 sequence reads: CASTTPTGGSNQPQHF. CDR3 in DNA: TGTGCCAGCACCACGCCGACAGGGGGGAGCAATCAGCCCCAGCATTTT.